This entry lists 20 T cell receptor beta chains sequenced from one sample in a study of monozygotic twins with inflammatory bowel disease. Each CDR3 protein gets one entry in TCRdb, which reprocessed the 5' RACE reads and gives no DNA. This listing includes about 380,000 distinct CDR3 sequences. Sequencing input: blood. The receptors were gathered from a human donor with ulcerative colitis or Crohn's disease, or a healthy co-twin of an affected twin (not recorded which).

This chain uses TRBV7-2 with TRBJ2-2; TCRdb names TRBD1, which stays unverified in the absence of DNA. Germline V gives CDR1 SGHTA, CDR2 FQGNSA. The CDR3 runs 15 residues. The CDR3 protein is CASSLIAGGNGELFF.

The V and J genes are TRBV27 and TRBJ1-1; TCRdb indicates TRBD1, and absent DNA this call remains unverified. Germline V gene lookup returns CDR1 MNHEY and CDR2 SMNVEV (reference sequence). This CDR3 comprises 16 residues. The chain's CDR3 is CASTPRDRGIFAEAFF.

V is TRBV6-2 or TRBV6-3 and J is TRBJ2-1; as DNA is missing, the TRBD1 call by TCRdb cannot be tested. Per the germline V gene, CDR1 is MNHEY and CDR2 is SVGEGT. There are 16 residues in the CDR3. The CDR3: CASRGGRTGSYNEQFF.

The chain combines TRBV20-1 with TRBJ2-7; the TCRdb D gene call, TRBD2, has no DNA to confirm it. Germline CDR1 DFQATT, CDR2 SNEGSKA (reference sequence). The CDR3 is made up of 16 amino acids. CDR3 region: CSARDRARAPSYEQYF.

V gene TRBV7-2 combines with J gene TRBJ2-7. This CDR3 is 15 amino acids long. Germline V gene sequence: CDR1 SGHTA, CDR2 FQGNSA. The chain's CDR3 is CASSLALDSTYEQYF.

The genes are TRBV19 and TRBJ1-5. The CDR3 sequence is 15 residues long. Germline-derived CDR1 and CDR2 are LNHDA and SQIVND (reference sequence). The CDR3 reads CASSSRLYSNQPQHF.

The rearrangement joins TRBV18 to TRBJ2-7; as DNA is missing, the TRBD1 call by TCRdb cannot be tested. Germline CDR1 and CDR2: KGHSH and LQKENI. This CDR3 comprises 14 residues. The CDR3: CASSPIQGVVEQYF.

The rearrangement uses TRBV7-2 and TRBJ2-7; TCRdb's D call, TRBD1, is unchecked because there is no DNA. This CDR3 is built from 15 residues. Germline assignment: CDR1 SGHTA and CDR2 FQGNSA. CDR3 region: CASSPWTGEAYEQYF. Full variable domain (remainder filled in from reference TRBV7-2 and TRBJ2-7): GAGVSQSPSNKVTEKGKDVELRCDPISGHTALYWYRQSLGQGLEFLIYFQGNSAPDKSGLPSDRFSAERTGGSVSTLTIQRTQQEDSAVYLCASSPWTGEAYEQYFGPGTRLTVT.

The chain couples TRBV10-3 to TRBJ2-2; the D call from TCRdb, TRBD1, cannot be confirmed without DNA. Germline CDR1 reads ENHRY; CDR2 reads SYGVKD. The CDR3 length is 17 residues. CDR3 residues: CAISESRQGANTGELFF.

This chain connects TRBV12-3 or TRBV12-4 to TRBJ1-4; the D call from TCRdb, TRBD1, cannot be confirmed without DNA. The CDR3 has 14 amino acids. CDR3 sequence: CASSLGRTNEKLFF.

The V gene is TRBV19, the J gene TRBJ1-2. The CDR3 extends over 15 amino acids. Germline assignment: CDR1 LNHDA and CDR2 SQIVND (reference sequence). CDR3: CASRAGVPSGYGYTF.

The V and J genes are TRBV6-2 or TRBV6-3 and TRBJ2-7; TCRdb's assignment of TRBD2 cannot be checked, as there is no DNA. There are 17 residues in the CDR3. Germline CDR1 MNHEY, CDR2 SVGEGT. The CDR3 is CASSSVEWGGLLYEQYF.

V and J are TRBV10-3 and TRBJ2-3. Germline CDR1 reads ENHRY; CDR2 reads SYGVKD. The CDR3 is made up of 11 amino acids. The CDR3 sequence is CAITSTDTQYF.

The J gene is TRBJ2-2, the V gene TRBV6-2 or TRBV6-3; checking the TCRdb D call of TRBD1 is not possible without DNA. This CDR3 region has 13 residues. Germline CDR1 reads MNHEY; CDR2 reads SVGEGT. This CDR3 reads CASLPGHTGELFF.

This chain links TRBV12-3 or TRBV12-4 with TRBJ1-4. CDR3 length: 15 amino acids. The CDR3 spells CASSYNRATNEKLFF.

CDR3 amino acids: CATSRVTGETQYF. The chain joins TRBV15 to TRBJ2-5; TCRdb proposes TRBD1, but this gene call is untestable without DNA. This CDR3 has 13 amino acids. Germline values: CDR1 LNHNV, CDR2 YYDKDF (reference sequence).

This chain joins TRBV7-2 and TRBJ1-1; the D call from TCRdb, TRBD1, cannot be confirmed without DNA. CDR3 length: 14 amino acids. The germline V gene encodes CDR1 SGHTA and CDR2 FQGNSA. The CDR3: CASSLAQGNTEAFF.

CDR3 region: CATSTPRATGDTGELFF. The gene calls are TRBV24-1 and TRBJ2-2; the TCRdb D gene call, TRBD1, has no DNA to confirm it. The CDR3 runs 17 residues. Germline CDR1 reads KGHDR; CDR2 reads SFDVKD.

This rearrangement joins TRBV28 to TRBJ2-5; there is no DNA to check the TCRdb D call of TRBD1. Germline CDR1 reads MDHEN; CDR2 reads SYDVKM. The CDR3 spans 13 residues. The CDR3 loop is CASSLEGWETQYF.

The genes are TRBV6-2 or TRBV6-3 and TRBJ2-7. Germline loops: CDR1 MNHEY, CDR2 SVGEGT. The CDR3 is 12 amino acids. CDR3 amino acids: CASSYSTYEQYF.